What follows is one TCR beta chain and its context. The data originate from a study of shared clonotypes between healthy human individuals. Deletions cut 3 bases from V and 3 bases from J, with 8 bases between. The CDR3 sequence is 13 residues long. Germline lookup yields CDR1 KGHSH and CDR2 LQKENI. Caucasian adults living in Nashville, Tennessee, provided all samples. Using immunoSEQ multiplex PCR, the repertoire was profiled, and TCRdb retains in-frame clones only, with some absent. The sample yields about 1.1 million clones, approximately 78% seen once. The specimen sequenced was memory CD4+ T cells from PBMCs. The subset here: CD45RA-negative fraction. The TCR was taken from a young man in good health. Some clones in this sample may be carry-over from other donors' samples. The rearrangement uses TRBV18 and TRBJ1-1, with D uncertain. The CDR3 is CASSPGVDTEAFF. The CDR3 DNA reads TGTGCCAGCTCACCTGGGGTGGACACTGAAGCTTTCTTT.